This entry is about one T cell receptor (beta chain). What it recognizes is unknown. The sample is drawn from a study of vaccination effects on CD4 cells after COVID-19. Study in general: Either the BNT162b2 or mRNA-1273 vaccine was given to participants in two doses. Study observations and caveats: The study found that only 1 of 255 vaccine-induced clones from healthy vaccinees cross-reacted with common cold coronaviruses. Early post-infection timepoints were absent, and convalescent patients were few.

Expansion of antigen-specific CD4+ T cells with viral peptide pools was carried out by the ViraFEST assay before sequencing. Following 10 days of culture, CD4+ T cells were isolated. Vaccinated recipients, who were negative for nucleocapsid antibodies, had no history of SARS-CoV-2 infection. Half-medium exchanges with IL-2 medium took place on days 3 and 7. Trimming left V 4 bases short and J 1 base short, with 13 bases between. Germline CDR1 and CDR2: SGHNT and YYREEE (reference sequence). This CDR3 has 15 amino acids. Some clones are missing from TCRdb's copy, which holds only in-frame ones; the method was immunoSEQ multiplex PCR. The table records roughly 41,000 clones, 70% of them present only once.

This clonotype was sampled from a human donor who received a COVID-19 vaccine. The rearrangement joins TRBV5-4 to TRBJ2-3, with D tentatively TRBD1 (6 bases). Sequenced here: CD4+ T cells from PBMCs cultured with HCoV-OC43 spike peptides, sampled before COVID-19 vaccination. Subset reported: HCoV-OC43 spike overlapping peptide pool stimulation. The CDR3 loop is CASSRDRLGTDTQYF. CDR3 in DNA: TGTGCCAGCAGCCGAGACAGGTTAGGCACAGATACGCAGTATTTT.